This TCR beta chain comes out of a study of blood T cell dynamics during melanoma immunotherapy. Study information: Metastatic melanoma patients received first-line pembrolizumab or nivolumab plus ipilimumab.

The sample's time point: week 3, after first cycle of checkpoint inhibitor. Apart from a couple of fast progressors, RECIST 1.1 response was judged 12 weeks post-infusion. Prior systemic cancer therapy, immunosuppressant use and other active malignancies excluded patients. A fixed DNA input of 350 ng was used per bulk PBMC sample. Only in-frame clones appear in the TCRdb table, and some are missing; sequencing was by immunoSEQ multiplex PCR. The table includes roughly 5,900 clones, roughly 80% detected once. CDR1 is SGHTA, CDR2 FQGNSA, per germline. V shed 1 base and J shed 8 bases, with 14 bases lying between them. This CDR3 has 15 residues.

This TCR derives from a human donor with melanoma. Sequenced here: blood, sampled from a patient treated with checkpoint blockade. The rearrangement uses TRBV7-2 and TRBJ1-4; D uncertain. Written as DNA, the CDR3 is TGTGCCAGCAGCTTAGGATTGACGGAGAGGGAAAAACTGTTTTTT. Residues: CASSLGLTEREKLFF.